This T cell receptor beta chain was captured by sequencing in a study of blood T cells in healthy people across ages. Findings of the study overall: Leaving the PBMCs unsorted stopped any conclusive comparison of naive versus antigen-experienced cells.

This clonotype was picked up many times. Its antigen is undetermined. An end of the junction does not agree with germline; a read error may underlie this. The CDR3 runs to 12 residues. Total RNA extraction produced at least 5.5 micrograms (per sample) for the study. A second PCR of about 7 to 12 cycles used a sample-barcoded 5' primer and a J-beta primer mix. TCRdb passed the 5' RACE reads through MiXCR, listing each CDR3 protein once. The sample includes approximately 810,000 distinct CDR3 sequences, under 40% of them seen just once. The chain uses TRBV12-3 or TRBV12-4 and TRBJ2-7; D is perhaps TRBD2 (5 bases). The source of this sequence is a man aged 18 to 35 in good health. The specimen was blood. For the CDR3, the DNA is TGCGCCAGCGGAAAGGGCTCCTACGAGCAGTACTTC. Amino acid sequence: CASGKGSYEQYF.